This TCR beta chain was profiled in a study of T cell changes during pregnancy in multiple sclerosis. The CDR3 sequence is 14 residues long. The trim removed 7 bases at V and 6 bases at J, leaving 8 bases unmatched. CDR1 is MNHNS, CDR2 SASEGT, per germline. TCRdb keeps only in-frame clones here, not all; method: immunoSEQ multiplex PCR. The sample contains roughly 48,000 clones, roughly 94% of which appear only once. The chain has TRBV6-1 and TRBJ2-1, with TRBD1 matching 8 bases. The specimen comprised CD8+ T cells from peripheral blood mononuclear cells, sampled in the first trimester of pregnancy. The TCR comes from a female donor with multiple sclerosis, enrolled in a pregnancy study. CDR3 residues: CASKGAGGFNEQFF. CDR3 nucleotides: TGTGCCAGCAAGGGAGCAGGGGGCTTCAATGAGCAGTTCTTC.